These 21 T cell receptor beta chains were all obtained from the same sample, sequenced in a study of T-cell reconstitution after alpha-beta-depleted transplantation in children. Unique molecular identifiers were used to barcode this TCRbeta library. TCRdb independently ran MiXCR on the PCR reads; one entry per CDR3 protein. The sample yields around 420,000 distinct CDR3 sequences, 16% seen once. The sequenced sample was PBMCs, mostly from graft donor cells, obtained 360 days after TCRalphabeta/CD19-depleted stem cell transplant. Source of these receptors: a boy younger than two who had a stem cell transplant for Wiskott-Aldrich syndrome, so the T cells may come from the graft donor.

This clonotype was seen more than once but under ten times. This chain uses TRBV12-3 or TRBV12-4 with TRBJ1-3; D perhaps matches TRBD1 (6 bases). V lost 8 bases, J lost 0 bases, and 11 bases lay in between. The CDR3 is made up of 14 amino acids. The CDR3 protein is CASAGVLSGNTIYF. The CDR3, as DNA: TGTGCCAGCGCAGGGGTCCTCTCTGGAAACACCATATATTTT.

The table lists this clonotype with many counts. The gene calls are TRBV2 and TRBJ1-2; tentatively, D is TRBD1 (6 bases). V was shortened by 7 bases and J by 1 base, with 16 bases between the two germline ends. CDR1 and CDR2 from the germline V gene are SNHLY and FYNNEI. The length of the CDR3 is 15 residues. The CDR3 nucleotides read TGTGCCAGCATACGAGACAGGCGTGGTAACTATGGCTACACCTTC. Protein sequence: CASIRDRRGNYGYTF.

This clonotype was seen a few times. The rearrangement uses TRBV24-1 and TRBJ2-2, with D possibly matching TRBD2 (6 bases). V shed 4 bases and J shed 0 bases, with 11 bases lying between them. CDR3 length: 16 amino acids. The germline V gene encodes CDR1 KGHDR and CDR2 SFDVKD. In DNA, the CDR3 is TGTGCCACCAGTGACCCCGGGACTCCGAACACCGGGGAGCTGTTTTTT. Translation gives CATSDPGTPNTGELFF.

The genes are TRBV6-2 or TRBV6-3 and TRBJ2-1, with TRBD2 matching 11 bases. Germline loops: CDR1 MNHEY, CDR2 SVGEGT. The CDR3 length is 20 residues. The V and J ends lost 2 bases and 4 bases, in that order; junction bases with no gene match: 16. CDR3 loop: CASSYLHALAGGSPYNEQFF. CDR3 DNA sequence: TGTGCCAGCAGTTACCTGCACGCTCTAGCGGGAGGTAGCCCATACAATGAGCAGTTCTTC.

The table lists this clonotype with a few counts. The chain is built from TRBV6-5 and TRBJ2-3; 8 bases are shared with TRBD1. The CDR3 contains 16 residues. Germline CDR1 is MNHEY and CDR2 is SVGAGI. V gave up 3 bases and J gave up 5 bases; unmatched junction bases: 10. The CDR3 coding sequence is TGTGCCAGCAGTTATCGCGGACAGGGAGGTAGAGATACGCAGTATTTT. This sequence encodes CASSYRGQGGRDTQYF.

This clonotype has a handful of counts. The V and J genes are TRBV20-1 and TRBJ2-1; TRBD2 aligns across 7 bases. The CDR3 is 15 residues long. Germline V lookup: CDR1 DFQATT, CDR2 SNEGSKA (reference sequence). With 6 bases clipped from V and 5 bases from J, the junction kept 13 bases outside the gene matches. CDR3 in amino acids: CSADTPGLKHNEQFF. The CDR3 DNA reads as TGCAGTGCCGACACCCCGGGACTAAAACACAATGAGCAGTTCTTC.

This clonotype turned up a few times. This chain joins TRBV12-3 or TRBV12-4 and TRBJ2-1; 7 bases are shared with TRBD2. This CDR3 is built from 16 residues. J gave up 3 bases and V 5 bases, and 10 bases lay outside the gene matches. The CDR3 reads CASSGGGSRFYNEQFF. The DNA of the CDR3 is TGTGCCAGCAGTGGAGGCGGGAGCCGATTCTACAATGAGCAGTTCTTC.

The CDR3 DNA reads as TGTGCCAGCAGTATTGGGACCTTCACAGATACGCAGTATTTT. Translating gives CASSIGTFTDTQYF. V and J are TRBV28 and TRBJ2-3, with D perhaps given as TRBD1 or TRBD2 (5 bases each). The V end was cut by 5 bases, the J end by 2 bases, with 11 bases between. Germline V lookup: CDR1 MDHEN, CDR2 SYDVKM. The length of the CDR3 is 14 residues.

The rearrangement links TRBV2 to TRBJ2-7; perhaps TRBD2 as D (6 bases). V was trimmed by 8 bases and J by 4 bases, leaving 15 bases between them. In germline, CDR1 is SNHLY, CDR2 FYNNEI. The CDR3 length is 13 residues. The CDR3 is CASWRDLLYEQYF. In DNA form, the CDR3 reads TGTGCCAGCTGGAGGGATCTTTTGTACGAGCAGTACTTC.

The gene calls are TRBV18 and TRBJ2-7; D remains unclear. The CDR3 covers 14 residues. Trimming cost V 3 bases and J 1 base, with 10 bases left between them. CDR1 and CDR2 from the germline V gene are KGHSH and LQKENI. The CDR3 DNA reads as TGTGCCAGCTCACCGACGGTGGGATCCTACGAGCAGTACTTC. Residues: CASSPTVGSYEQYF.

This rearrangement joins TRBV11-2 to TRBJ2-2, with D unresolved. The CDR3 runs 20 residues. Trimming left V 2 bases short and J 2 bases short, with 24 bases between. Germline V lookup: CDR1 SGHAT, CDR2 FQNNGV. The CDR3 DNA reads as TGTGCCAGCAGCTTAAAATTCGTTCGTCTCTCCCTGTTAAACACCGGGGAGCTGTTTTTT. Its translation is CASSLKFVRLSLLNTGELFF.

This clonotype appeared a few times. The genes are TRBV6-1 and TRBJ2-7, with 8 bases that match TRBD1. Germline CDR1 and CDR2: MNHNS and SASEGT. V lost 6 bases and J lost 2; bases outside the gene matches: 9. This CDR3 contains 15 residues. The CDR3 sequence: CASSRQGRPTYEQYF. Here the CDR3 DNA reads TGTGCCAGCAGCAGACAGGGGCGTCCTACCTACGAGCAGTACTTC.

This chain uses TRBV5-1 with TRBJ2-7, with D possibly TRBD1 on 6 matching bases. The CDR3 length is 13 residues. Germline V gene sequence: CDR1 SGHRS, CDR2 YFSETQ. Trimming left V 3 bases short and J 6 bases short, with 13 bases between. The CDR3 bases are TGCGCCAGCAGCTCCAGGGGCCCCCGCGAGCAGTACTTC. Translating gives CASSSRGPREQYF.

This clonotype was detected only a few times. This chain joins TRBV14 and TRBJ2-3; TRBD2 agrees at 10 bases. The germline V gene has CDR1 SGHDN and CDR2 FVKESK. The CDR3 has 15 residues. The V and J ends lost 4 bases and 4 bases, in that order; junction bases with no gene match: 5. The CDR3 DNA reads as TGTGCCAGCAGCCTGGGACTAGCGATCCCAGATACGCAGTATTTT. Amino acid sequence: CASSLGLAIPDTQYF.

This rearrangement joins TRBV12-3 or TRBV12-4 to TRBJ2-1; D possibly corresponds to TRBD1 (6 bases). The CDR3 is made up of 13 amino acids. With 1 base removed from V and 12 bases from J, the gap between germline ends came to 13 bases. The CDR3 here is CASSLVAGAGQFF. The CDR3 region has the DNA TGTGCCAGCAGTTTAGTAGCAGGGGCCGGGCAGTTCTTC.

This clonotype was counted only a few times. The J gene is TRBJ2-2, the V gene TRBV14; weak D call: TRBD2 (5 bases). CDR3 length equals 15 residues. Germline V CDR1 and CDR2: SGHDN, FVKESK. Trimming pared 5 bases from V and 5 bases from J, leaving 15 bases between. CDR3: CASSSGSSRTGELFF. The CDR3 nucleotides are TGTGCCAGCAGCAGTGGGTCTAGCAGAACCGGGGAGCTGTTTTTT. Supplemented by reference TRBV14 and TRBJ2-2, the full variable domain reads EAGVTQFPSHSVIEKGQTVTLRCDPISGHDNLYWYRRVMGKEIKFLLHFVKESKQDESGMPNNRFLAERTGGTYSTLKVQPAELEDSGVYFCASSSGSSRTGELFFGEGSRLTVL.

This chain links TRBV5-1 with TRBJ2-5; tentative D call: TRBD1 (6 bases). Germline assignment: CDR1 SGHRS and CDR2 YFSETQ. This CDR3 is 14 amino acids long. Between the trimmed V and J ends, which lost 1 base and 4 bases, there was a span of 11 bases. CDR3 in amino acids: CASSLPGVRETQYF. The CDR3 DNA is TGCGCCAGCAGCTTGCCAGGGGTTCGAGAGACCCAGTACTTC.

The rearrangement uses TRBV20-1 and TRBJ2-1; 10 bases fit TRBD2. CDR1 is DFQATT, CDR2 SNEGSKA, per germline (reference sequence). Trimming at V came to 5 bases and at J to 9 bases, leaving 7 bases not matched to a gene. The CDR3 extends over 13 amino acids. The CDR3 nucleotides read TGCAGTGCTCCTTTAGTAGCGGGGGGTGAGCAGTTCTTC. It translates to CSAPLVAGGEQFF.

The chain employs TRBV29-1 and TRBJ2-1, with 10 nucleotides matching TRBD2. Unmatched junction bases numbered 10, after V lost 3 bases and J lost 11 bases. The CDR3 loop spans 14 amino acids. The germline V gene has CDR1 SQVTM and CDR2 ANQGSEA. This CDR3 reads CSVERLAGVPQQFF. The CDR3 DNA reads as TGCAGCGTTGAGAGGCTAGCGGGAGTCCCCCAGCAGTTCTTC.

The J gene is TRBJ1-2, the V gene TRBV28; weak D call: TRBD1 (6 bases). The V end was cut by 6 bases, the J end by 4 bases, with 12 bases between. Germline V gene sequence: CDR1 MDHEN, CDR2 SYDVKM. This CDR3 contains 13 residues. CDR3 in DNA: TGTGCCAGCAGCCCCGGCAGGGGCTATGGCTACACCTTC. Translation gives CASSPGRGYGYTF.

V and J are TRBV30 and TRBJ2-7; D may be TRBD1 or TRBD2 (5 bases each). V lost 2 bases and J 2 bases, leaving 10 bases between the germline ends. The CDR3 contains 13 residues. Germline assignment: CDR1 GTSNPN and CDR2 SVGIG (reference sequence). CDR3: CAWSPGRTYEQYF. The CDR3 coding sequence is TGTGCCTGGAGTCCGGGACGGACCTACGAGCAGTACTTC.